Given below is one T cell receptor (beta chain) in context. Cohorts were determined from participant-reported clinical history. There are 15 residues in the CDR3. Germline V gene lookup returns CDR1 SGDLS and CDR2 YYNGEE. V was pared by 4 bases and J by 5 bases, with 9 bases of the junction left unmatched. The data are from a study of blood T cell repertoires in COVID-19. This table comes from immunoSEQ multiplex PCR, and its TCRdb copy is limited to in-frame clones, with some not included. Altogether 150,000 to 200,000 clones are present, around four fifths being singletons, with the ten largest covering 10% to 15%.

Material: PBMCs or T cells enriched from blood (not recorded which). This chain links TRBV9 with TRBJ2-1; 7 positions agree with TRBD1. This TCR was sampled from an older woman who had recovered from COVID-19. CDR3 DNA: TGTGCCAGCAGCCCCCCCCGGGACAGAGACAATGAGCAGTTCTTC. As protein: CASSPPRDRDNEQFF.